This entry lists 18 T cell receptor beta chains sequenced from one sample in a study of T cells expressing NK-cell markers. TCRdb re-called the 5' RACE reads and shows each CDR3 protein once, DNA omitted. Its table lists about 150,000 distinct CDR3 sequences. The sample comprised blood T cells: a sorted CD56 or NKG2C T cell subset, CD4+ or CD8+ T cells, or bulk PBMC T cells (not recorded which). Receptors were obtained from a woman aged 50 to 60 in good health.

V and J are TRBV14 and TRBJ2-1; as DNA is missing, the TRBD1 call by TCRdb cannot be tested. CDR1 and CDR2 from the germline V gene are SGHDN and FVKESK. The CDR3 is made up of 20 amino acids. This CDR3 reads CASSPIAPPPSGQEYNEQFF.

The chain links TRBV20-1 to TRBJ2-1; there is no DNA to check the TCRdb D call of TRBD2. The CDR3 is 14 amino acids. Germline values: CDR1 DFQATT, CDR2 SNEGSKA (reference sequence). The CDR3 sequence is CSARGLAGEYEQFF.

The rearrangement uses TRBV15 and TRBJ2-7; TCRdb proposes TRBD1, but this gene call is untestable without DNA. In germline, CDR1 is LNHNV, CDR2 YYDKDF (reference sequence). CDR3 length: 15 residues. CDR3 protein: CATSRWGGLSYEQYF.

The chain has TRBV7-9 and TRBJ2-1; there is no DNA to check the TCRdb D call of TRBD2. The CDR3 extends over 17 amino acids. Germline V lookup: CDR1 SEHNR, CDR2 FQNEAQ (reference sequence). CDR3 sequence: CASSLRWSGRVDNEQFF.

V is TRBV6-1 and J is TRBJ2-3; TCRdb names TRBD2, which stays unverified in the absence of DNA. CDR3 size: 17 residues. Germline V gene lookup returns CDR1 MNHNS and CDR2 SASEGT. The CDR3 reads CASSERAGAHLTDTQYF.

CDR3 region: CASSGRGQSYEQYF. The chain uses TRBV6-1 and TRBJ2-7; TCRdb reports TRBD1, a call that lacks DNA to check it against. This CDR3 is built from 14 residues. Germline-derived CDR1 and CDR2 are MNHNS and SASEGT.

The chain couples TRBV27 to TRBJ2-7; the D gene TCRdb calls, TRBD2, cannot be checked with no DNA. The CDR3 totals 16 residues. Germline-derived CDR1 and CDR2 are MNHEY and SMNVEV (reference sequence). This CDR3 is CASSFLGRTEGSEQYF.

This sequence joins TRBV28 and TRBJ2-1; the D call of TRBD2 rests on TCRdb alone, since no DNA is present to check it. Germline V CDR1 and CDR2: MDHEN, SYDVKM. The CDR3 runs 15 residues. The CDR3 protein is CASREGGSPYNEQFF.

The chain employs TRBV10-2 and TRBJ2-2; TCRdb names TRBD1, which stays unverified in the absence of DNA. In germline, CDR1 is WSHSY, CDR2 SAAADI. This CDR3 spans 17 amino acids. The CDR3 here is CASSEIPPGQGTGELFF.

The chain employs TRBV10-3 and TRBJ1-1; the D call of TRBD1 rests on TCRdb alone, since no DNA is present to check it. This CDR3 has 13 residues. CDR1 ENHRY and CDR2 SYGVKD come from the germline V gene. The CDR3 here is CAIMGTPNTEAFF.

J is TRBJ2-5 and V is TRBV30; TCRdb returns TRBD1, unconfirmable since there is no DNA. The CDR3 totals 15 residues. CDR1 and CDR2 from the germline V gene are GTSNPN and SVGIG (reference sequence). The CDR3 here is CAWSYSGLLPATQYF.

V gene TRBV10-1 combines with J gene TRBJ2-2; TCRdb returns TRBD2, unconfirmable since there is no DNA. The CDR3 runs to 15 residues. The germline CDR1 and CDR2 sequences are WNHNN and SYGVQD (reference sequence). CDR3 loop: CASSESGGATGELFF.

The CDR3 protein is CASSQDSEGFSNTEAFF. The chain recombines TRBV3-1 with TRBJ1-1. The germline gives CDR1 LGHDT, CDR2 YNNKEL (reference sequence). The CDR3 is made up of 17 amino acids.

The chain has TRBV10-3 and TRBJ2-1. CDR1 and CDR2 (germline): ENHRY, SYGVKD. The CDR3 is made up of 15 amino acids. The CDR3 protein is CAISSAAGAHNEQFF.

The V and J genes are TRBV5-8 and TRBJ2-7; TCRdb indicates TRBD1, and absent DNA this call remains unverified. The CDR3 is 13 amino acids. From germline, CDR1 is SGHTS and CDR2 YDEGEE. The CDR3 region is CASSYGQGYEQYF.

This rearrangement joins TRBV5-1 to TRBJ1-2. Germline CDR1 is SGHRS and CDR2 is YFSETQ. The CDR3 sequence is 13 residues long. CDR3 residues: CASSLGLNYGYTF.

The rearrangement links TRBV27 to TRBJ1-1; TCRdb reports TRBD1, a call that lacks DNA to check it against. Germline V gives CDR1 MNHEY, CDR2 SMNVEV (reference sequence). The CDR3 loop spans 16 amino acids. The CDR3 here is CASSFGQGAVNTEAFF.

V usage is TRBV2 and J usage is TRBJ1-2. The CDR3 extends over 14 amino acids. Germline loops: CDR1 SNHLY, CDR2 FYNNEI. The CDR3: CASSQATVVYGYTF.